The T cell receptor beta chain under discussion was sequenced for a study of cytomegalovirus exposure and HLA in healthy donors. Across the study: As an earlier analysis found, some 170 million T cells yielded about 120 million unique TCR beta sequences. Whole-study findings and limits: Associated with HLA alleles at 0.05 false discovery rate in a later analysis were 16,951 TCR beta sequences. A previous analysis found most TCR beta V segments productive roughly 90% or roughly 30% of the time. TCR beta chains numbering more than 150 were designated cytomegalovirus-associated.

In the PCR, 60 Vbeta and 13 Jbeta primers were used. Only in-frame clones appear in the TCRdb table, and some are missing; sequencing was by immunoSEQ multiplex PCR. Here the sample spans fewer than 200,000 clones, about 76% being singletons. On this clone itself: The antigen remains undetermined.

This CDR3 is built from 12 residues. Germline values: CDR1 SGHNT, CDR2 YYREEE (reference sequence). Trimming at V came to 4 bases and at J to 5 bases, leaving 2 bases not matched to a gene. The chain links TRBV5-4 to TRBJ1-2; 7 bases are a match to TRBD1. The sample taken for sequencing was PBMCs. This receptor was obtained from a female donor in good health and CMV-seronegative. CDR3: CASSETGYGYTF. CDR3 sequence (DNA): TGTGCCAGCAGCGAGACAGGGTATGGCTACACCTTC. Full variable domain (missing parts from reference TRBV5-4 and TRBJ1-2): ETGVTQSPTHLIKTRGQQVTLRCSSQSGHNTVSWYQQALGQGPQFIFQYYREEENGRGNFPPRFSGLQFPNYSSELNVNALELDDSALYLCASSETGYGYTFGSGTRLTVV.